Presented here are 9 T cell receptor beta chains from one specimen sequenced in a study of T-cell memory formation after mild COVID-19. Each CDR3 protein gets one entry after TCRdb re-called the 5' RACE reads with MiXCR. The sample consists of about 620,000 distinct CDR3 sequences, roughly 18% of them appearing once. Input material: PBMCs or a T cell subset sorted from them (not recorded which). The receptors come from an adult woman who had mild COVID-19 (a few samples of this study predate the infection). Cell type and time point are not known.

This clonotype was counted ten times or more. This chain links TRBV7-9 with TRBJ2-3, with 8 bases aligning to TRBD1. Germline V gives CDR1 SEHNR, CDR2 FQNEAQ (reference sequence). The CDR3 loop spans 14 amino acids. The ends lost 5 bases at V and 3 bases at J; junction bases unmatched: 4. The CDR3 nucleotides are TGTGCCAGCAGCAACCGACAGGGGACAGATACGCAGTATTTT. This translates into CASSNRQGTDTQYF. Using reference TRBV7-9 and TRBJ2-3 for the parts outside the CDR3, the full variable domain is DTGVSQNPRHKITKRGQNVTFRCDPISEHNRLYWYRQTLGQGPEFLTYFQNEAQLEKSRLLSDRFSAERPKGSFSTLEIQRTEQGDSAMYLCASSNRQGTDTQYFGPGTRLTVL.

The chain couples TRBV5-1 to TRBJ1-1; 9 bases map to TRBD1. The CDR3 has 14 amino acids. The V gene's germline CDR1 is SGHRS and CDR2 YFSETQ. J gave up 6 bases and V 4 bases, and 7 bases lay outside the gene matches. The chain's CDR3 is CASSGKQGAAEAFF. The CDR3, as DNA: TGCGCCAGCAGCGGAAAACAGGGGGCCGCTGAAGCTTTCTTT.

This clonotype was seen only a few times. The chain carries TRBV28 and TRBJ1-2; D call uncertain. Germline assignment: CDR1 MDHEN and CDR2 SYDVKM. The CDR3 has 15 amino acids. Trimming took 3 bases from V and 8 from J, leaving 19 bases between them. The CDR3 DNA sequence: TGTGCCAGCAGTTTGTCGGCCTCGAACGGACGGGGCTACACCTTC. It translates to CASSLSASNGRGYTF.

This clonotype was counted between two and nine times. The CDR3 region is CASNLGGYQPQHF. CDR3 nucleotides: TGTGCCAGCAACCTGGGGGGGTATCAGCCCCAGCATTTT. The rearrangement uses TRBV6-6 and TRBJ1-5; TRBD1 is a possible D gene (5 bases). This CDR3 comprises 13 residues. V lost 7 bases, J lost 5 bases, and 12 bases lay in between. Germline CDR1 and CDR2: MNHNY and SVGAGI (reference sequence).

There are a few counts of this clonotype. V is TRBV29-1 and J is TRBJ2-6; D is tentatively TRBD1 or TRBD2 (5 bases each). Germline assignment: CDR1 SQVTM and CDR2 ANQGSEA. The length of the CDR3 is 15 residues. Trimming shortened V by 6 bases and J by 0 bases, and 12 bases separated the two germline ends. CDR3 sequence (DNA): TGCAGCGTCCTAGGGACCCGCTCTGGGGCCAACGTCCTGACTTTC. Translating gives CSVLGTRSGANVLTF.

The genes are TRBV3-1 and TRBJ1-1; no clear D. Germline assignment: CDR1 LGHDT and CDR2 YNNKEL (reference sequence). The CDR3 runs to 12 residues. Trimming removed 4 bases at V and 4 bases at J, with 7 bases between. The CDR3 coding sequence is TGTGCCAGCAGCCCTTTGGGCACTGAAGCTTTCTTT. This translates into CASSPLGTEAFF. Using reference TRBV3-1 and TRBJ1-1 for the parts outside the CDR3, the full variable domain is DTAVSQTPKYLVTQMGNDKSIKCEQNLGHDTMYWYKQDSKKFLKIMFSYNNKELIINETVPNRFSPKSPDKAHLNLHINSLELGDSAVYFCASSPLGTEAFFGQGTRLTVV.

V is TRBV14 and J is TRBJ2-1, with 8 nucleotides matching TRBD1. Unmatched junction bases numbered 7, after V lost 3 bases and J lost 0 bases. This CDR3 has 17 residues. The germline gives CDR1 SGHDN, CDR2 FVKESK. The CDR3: CASSHWTGTSSYNEQFF. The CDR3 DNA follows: TGTGCCAGCAGCCACTGGACAGGGACGAGCTCCTACAATGAGCAGTTCTTC.

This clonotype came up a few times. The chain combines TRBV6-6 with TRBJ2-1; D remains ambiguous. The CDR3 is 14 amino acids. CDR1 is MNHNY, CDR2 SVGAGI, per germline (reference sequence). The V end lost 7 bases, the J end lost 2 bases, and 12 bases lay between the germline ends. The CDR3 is CASNSLRAYNEQFF. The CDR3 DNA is TGTGCCAGCAATTCGCTTAGGGCCTACAATGAGCAGTTCTTC.

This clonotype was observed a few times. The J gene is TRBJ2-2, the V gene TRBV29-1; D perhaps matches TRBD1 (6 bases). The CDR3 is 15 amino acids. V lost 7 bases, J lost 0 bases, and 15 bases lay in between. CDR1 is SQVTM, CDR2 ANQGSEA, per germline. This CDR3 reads CSAAIGQSNTGELFF. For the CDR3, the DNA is TGCAGCGCCGCTATTGGACAGTCGAACACCGGGGAGCTGTTTTTT.